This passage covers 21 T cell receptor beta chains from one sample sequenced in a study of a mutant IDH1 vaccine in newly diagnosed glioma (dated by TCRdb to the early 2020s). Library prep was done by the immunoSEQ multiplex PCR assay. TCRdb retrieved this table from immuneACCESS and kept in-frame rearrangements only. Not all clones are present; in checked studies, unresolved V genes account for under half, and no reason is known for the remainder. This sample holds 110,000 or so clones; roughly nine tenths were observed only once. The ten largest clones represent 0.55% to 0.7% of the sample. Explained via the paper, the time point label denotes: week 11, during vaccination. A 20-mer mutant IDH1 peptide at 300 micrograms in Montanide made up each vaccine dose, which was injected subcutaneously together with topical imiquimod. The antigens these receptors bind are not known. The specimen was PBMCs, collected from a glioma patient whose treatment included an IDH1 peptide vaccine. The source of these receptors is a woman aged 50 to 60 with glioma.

The DNA for the CDR3 is TGCGCCAGCAGCTTCGGACAGAACACTGAAGCTTTCTTT. This translates into CASSFGQNTEAFF. The chain combines TRBV5-1 with TRBJ1-1, with D perhaps matching TRBD1 (5 bases). The CDR3 runs 13 residues. CDR1 and CDR2 (germline): SGHRS, YFSETQ. Trimming left V 2 bases short and J 1 base short, with 6 bases between.

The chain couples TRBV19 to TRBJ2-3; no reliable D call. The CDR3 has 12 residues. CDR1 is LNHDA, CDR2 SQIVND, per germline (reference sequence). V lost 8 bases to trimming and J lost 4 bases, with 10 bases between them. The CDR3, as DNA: TGTGCCAGTGGAAGCCGGGCAGATACGCAGTATTTT. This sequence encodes CASGSRADTQYF.

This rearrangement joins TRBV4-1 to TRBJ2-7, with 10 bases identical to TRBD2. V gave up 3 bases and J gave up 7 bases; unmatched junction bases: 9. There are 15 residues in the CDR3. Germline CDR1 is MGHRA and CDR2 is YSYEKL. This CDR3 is CASSQALAGTWEQYF. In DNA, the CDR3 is TGCGCCAGCAGCCAGGCACTAGCGGGAACTTGGGAGCAGTACTTC.

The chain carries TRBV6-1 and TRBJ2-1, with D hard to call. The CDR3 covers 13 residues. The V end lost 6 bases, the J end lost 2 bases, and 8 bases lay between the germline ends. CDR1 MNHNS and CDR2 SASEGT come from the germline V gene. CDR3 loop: CASRTRPYNEQFF. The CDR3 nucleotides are TGTGCCAGCAGGACCAGGCCCTACAATGAGCAGTTCTTC.

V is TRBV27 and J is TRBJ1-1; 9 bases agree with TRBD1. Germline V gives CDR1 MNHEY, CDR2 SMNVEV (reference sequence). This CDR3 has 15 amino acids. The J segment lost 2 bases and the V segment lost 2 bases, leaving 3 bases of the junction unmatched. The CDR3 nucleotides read TGTGCCAGCAGTTTAAGTACAGGGGGCAACACTGAAGCTTTCTTT. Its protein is CASSLSTGGNTEAFF.

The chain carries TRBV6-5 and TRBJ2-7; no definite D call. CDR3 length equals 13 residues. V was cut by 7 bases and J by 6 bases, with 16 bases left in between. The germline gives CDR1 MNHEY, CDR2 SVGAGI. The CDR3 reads CASTARDESEQYF. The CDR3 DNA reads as TGTGCCAGCACAGCTAGGGATGAGAGCGAGCAGTACTTC.

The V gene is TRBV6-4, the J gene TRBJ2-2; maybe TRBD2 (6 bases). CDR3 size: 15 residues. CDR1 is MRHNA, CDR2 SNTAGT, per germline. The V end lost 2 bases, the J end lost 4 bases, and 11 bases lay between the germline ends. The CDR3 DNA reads TGTGCCAGCAGTGACGGGGTCGGGAGCACCGGGGAGCTGTTTTTT. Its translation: CASSDGVGSTGELFF.

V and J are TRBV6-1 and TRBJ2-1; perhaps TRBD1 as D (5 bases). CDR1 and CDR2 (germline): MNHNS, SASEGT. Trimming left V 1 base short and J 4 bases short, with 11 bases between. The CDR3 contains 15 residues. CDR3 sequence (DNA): TGTGCCAGCAGTGAAGAAGGGGCTCGGTACAATGAGCAGTTCTTC. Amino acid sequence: CASSEEGARYNEQFF.

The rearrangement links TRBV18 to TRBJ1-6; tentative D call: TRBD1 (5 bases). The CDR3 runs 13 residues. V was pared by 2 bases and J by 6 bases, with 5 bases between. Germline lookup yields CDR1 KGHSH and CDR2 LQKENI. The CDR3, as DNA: TGTGCCAGCTCACCAGGGGGTAATTCACCCCTCCACTTT. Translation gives CASSPGGNSPLHF.

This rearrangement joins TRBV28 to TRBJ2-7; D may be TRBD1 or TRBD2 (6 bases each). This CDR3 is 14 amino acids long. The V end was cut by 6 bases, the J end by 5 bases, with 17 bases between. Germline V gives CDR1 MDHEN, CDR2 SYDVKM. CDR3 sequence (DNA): TGTGCCAGCAGCTCTGGGGGCGGGACTGACGAGCAGTACTTC. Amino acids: CASSSGGGTDEQYF. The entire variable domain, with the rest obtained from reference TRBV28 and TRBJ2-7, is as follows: DVKVTQSSRYLVKRTGEKVFLECVQDMDHENMFWYRQDPGLGLRLIYFSYDVKMKEKGDIPEGYSVSREKKERFSLILESASTNQTSMYLCASSSGGGTDEQYFGPGTRLTVT.

The CDR3 region is CASSSGSSYEQYF. CDR3 nucleotide sequence: TGCGCCAGTTCGAGCGGGAGTTCCTACGAGCAGTACTTC. The chain has TRBV10-1 and TRBJ2-7; 8 bases are a match to TRBD2. Trimming took 9 bases from V and 1 from J; bases not matched to a gene: 5. Germline V lookup: CDR1 WNHNN, CDR2 SYGVQD (reference sequence). This CDR3 has 13 residues.

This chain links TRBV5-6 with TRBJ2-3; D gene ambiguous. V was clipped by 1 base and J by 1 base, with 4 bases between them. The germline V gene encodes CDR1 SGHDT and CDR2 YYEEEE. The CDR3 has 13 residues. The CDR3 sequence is CASSLQGTDTQYF. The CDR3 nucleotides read TGTGCCAGCAGCTTGCAGGGCACAGATACGCAGTATTTT.

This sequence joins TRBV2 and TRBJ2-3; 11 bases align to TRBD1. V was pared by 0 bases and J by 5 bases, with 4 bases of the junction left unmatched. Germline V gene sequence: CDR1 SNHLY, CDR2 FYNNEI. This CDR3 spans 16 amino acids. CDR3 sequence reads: CASSEAGTGGLDTQYF. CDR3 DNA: TGTGCCAGCAGTGAAGCGGGGACAGGGGGGTTAGATACGCAGTATTTT.

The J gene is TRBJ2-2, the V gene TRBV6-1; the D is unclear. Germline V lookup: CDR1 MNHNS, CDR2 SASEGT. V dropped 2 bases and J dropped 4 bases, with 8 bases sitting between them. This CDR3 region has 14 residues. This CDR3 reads CASSEYRSTGELFF. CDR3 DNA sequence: TGTGCCAGCAGTGAATATCGGAGCACCGGGGAGCTGTTTTTT.

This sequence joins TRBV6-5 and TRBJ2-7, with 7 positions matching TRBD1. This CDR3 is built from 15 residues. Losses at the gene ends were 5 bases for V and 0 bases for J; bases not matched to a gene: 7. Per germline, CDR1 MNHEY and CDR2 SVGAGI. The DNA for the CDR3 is TGTGCCAGCAGTCCACGACAGGGATTCTCCTACGAGCAGTACTTC. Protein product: CASSPRQGFSYEQYF.

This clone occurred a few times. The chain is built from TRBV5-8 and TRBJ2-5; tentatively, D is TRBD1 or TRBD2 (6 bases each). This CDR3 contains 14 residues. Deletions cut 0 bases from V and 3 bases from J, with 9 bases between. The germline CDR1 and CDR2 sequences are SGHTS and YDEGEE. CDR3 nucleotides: TGTGCCAGCAGCTTGGTAGGGGGGAAAGAGACCCAGTACTTC. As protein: CASSLVGGKETQYF.

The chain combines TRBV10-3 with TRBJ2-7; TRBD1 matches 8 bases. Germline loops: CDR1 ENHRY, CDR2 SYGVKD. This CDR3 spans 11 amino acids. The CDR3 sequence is CEPTGGYEQYF. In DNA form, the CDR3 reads TGTGAACCAACAGGGGGCTACGAGCAGTACTTC.

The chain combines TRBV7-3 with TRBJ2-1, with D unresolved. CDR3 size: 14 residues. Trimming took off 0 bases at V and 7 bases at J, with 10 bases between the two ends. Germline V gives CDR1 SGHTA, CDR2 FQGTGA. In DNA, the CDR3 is TGTGCCAGCAGCTTAACCCCGGATAGAAATGAGCAGTTCTTC. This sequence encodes CASSLTPDRNEQFF.

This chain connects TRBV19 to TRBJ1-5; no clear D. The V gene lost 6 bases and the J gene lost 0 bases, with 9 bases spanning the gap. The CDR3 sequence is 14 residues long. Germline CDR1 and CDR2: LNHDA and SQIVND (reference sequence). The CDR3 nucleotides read TGTGCCAGTAGGTCAGTCGATAGCAATCAGCCCCAGCATTTT. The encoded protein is CASRSVDSNQPQHF.

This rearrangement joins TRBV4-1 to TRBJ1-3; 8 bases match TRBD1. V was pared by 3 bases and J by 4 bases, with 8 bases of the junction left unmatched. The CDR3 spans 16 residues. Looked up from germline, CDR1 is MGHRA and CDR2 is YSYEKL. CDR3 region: CASSQRTGRPGNTIYF. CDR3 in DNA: TGCGCCAGCAGCCAGAGGACAGGGCGCCCGGGAAACACCATATATTTT.

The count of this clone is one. The CDR3 reads CAWSDLAGDRQYF. Written as DNA, the CDR3 is TGTGCCTGGAGTGACCTAGCGGGAGATCGGCAGTATTTT. The J gene is TRBJ2-3, the V gene TRBV30; 10 bases map to TRBD2. V lost 1 base, J lost 11 bases, and 6 bases stayed unmatched. The germline V gene encodes CDR1 GTSNPN and CDR2 SVGIG (reference sequence). The CDR3 has 13 residues.